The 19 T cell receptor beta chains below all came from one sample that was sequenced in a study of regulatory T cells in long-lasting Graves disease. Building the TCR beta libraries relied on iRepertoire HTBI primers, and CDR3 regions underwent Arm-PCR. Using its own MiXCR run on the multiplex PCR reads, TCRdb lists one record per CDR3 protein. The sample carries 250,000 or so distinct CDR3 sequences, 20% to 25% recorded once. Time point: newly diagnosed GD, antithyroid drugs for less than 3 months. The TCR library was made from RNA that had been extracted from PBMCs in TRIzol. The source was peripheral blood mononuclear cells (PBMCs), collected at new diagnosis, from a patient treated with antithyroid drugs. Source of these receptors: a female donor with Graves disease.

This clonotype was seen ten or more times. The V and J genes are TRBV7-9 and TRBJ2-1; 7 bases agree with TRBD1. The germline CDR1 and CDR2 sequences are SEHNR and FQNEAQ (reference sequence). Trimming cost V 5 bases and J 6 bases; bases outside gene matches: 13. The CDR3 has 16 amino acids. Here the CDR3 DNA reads TGTGCCAGCAGCCCACACAGGGGAAGGACGGGCAATGAGCAGTTCTTC. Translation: CASSPHRGRTGNEQFF. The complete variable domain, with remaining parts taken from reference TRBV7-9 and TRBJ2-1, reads DTGVSQNPRHKITKRGQNVTFRCDPISEHNRLYWYRQTLGQGPEFLTYFQNEAQLEKSRLLSDRFSAERPKGSFSTLEIQRTEQGDSAMYLCASSPHRGRTGNEQFFGPGTRLTVL.

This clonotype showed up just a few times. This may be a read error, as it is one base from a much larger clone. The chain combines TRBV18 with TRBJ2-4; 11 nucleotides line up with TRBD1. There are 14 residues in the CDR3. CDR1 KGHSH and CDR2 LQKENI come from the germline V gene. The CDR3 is CAGSPGTGGNIQYF. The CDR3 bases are TGTGCCGGCTCACCCGGGACAGGGGGAAACATTCAGTACTTC.

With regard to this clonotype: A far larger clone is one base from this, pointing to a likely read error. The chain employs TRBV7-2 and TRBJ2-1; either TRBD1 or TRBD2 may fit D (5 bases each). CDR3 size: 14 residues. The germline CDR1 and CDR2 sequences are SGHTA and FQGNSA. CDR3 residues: CASSEQEDYNEQFF. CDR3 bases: TGCGCCAGCAGTGAACAGGAGGACTACAATGAGCAGTTCTTC.

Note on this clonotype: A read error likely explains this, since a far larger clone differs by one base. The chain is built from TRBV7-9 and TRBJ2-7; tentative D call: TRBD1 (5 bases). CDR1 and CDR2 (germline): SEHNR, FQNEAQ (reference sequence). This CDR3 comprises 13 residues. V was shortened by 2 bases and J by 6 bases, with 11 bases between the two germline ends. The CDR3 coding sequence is TGTGCCAGCAGCTTAACTGCAGGGTGCGAGCAGTACTTC. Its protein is CASSLTAGCEQYF.

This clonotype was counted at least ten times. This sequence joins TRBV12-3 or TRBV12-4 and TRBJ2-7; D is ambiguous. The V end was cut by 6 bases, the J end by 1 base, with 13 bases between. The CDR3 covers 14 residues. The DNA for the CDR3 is TGTGCCAGCAGGGACCAACTTAATTCCTACGAGCAGTACTTC. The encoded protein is CASRDQLNSYEQYF.

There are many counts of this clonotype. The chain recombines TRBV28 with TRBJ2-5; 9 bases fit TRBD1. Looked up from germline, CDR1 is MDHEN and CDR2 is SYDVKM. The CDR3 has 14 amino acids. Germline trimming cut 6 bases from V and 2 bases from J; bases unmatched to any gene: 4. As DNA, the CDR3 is TGTGCCAGCAGGGACAGGGGAGGACAAGAGACCCAGTACTTC. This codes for CASRDRGGQETQYF.

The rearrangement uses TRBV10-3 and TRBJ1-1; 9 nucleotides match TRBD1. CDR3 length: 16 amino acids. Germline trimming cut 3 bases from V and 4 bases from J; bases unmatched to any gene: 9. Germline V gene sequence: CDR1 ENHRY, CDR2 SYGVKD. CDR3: CAISDFVGQGFTEAFF. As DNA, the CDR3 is TGTGCCATCAGTGATTTTGTCGGACAGGGGTTCACTGAAGCTTTCTTT.

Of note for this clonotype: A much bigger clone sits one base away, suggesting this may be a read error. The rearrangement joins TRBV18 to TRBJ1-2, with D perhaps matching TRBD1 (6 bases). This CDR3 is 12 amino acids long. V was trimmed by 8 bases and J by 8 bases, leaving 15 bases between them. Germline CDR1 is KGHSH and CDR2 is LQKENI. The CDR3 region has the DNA TGTGCCAGCCCCGTGGGGGGCTTGGGCTACACCTTC. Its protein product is CASPVGGLGYTF.

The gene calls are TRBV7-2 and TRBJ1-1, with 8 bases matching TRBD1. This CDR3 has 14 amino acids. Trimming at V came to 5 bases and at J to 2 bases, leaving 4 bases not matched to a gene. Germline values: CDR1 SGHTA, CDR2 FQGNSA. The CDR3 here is CASSIQGENTEAFF. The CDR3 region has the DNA TGTGCCAGCAGCATACAGGGGGAAAACACTGAAGCTTTCTTT. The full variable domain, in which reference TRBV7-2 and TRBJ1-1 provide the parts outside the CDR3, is GAGVSQSPSNKVTEKGKDVELRCDPISGHTALYWYRQSLGQGLEFLIYFQGNSAPDKSGLPSDRFSAERTGGSVSTLTIQRTQQEDSAVYLCASSIQGENTEAFFGQGTRLTVV.

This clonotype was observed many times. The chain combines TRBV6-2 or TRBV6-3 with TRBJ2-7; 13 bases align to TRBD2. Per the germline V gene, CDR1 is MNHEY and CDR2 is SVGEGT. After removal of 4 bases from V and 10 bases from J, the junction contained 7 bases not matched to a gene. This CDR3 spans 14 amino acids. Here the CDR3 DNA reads TGTGCCAGCAGTTCGGGACTAGCGGGAAGTAAACAGTACTTC. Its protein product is CASSSGLAGSKQYF.

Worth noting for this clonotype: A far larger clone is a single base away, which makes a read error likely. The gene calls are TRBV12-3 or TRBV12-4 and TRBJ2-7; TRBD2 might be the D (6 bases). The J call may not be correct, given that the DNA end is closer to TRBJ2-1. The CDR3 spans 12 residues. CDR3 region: CAGSWAGTEQFF. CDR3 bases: TGTGCCGGCAGTTGGGCGGGAACCGAGCAGTTCTTC.

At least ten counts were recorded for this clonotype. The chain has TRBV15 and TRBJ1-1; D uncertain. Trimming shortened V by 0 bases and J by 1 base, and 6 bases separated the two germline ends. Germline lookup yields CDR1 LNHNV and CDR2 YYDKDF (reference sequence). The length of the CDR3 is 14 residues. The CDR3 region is CATSREITNTEAFF. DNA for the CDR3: TGTGCCACCAGCAGAGAAATTACGAACACTGAAGCTTTCTTT.

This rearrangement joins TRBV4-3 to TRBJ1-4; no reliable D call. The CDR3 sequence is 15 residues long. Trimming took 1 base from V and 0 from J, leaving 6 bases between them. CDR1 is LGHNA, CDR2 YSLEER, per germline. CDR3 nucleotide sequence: TGCGCCAGCAGCCAAGCCGTTGCAACTAATGAAAAACTGTTTTTT. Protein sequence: CASSQAVATNEKLFF.

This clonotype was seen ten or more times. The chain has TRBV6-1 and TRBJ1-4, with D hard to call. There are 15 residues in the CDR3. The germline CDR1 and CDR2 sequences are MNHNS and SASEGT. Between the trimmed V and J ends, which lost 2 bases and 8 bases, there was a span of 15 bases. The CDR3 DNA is TGTGCCAGCAGTGAAAGCGGCGGACTTGGCGAAAAACTGTTTTTT. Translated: CASSESGGLGEKLFF.

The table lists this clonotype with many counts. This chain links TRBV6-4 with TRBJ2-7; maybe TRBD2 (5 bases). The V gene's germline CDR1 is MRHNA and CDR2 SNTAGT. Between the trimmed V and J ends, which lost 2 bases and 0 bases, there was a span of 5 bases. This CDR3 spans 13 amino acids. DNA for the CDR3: TGTGCCAGCAGTGACAGCGGCTCCTACGAGCAGTACTTC. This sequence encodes CASSDSGSYEQYF.

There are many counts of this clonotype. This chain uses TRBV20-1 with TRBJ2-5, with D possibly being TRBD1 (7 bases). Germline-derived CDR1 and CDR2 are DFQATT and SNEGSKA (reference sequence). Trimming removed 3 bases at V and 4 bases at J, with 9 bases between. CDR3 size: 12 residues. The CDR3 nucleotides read TGCAGTGCTAGCAGGGGGGTAGAGACCCAGTACTTC. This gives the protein CSASRGVETQYF.

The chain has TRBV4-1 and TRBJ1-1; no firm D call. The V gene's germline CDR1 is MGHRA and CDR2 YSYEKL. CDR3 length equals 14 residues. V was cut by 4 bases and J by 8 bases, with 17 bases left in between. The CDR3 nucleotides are TGCGCCAGCAGCCGAGAGATTCCGGTCCCCGAAGCTTTCTTT. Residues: CASSREIPVPEAFF.

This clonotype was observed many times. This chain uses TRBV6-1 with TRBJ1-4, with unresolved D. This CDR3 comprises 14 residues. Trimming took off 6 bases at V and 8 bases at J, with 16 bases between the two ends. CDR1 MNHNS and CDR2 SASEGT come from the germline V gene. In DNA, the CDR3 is TGTGCCAGCAGGGTTGGTCGGCAAGGGGAAAAACTGTTTTTT. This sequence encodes CASRVGRQGEKLFF.

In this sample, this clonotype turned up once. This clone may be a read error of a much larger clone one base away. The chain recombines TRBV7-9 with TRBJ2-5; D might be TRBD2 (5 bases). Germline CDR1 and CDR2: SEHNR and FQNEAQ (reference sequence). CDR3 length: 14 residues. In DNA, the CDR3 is TGTGCCAGCGGCTTAAAGGCGGGCAAAGAGACCCAGTACTTC. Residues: CASGLKAGKETQYF.